The present T cell receptor (beta chain) was sequenced within a study of T cell responses to AZD1222 COVID-19 vaccine. Details on this clone: Its antigen is unknown.

Using immunoSEQ multiplex PCR, the repertoire was profiled, and TCRdb retains in-frame clones only, with some absent. The data show over 95,000 clones, with 85% to 90% seen just once and approximately 12% held by the top ten. V trimming: 3 bases; J trimming: 3 bases; junction bases outside the gene matches: 4. The CDR3 contains 14 residues. Per the germline V gene, CDR1 is GTSNPN and CDR2 is SVGIG (reference sequence). Study-level points and caveats: Clonal diversity was possibly underestimated; the donors were predominantly white British and more often female. Epitopes outside B.1.351 and B.1.1.7 mutated regions reportedly drew nearly half of spike TCRs.

This TCR was recovered from an adult in good health. The chain is built from TRBV30 and TRBJ2-7, with 11 bases matching TRBD1. Sequencing was performed on peripheral blood, taken on day 0 of AZD1222 vaccination. CDR3 nucleotides: TGTGCCTGGAGCCTAGGGACAGGGGGCTACGAGCAGTACTTC. It specifies CAWSLGTGGYEQYF. The full variable domain, with the rest looked up from reference TRBV30 and TRBJ2-7, is SQTIHQWPATLVQPVGSPLSLECTVEGTSNPNLYWYRQAAGRGLQLLFYSVGIGQISSEVPQNLSASRPQDRQFILSSKKLLLSDSGFYLCAWSLGTGGYEQYFGPGTRLTVT.